The 20 T cell receptor beta chains in this list originate from one sample, sequenced in a study of metastatic and nonmetastatic thyroid tumors. All patients were untreated before thyroid surgery. TCRdb re-called the PCR reads via MiXCR. Of 32,000 or so clones listed, 15% to 20% are singletons. The sequencing input was blood. The receptor source for this set is a male donor with papillary thyroid cancer or a benign thyroid nodule (not recorded which). Some clones in this sample may be carry-over from other donors' samples.

In this sample, this clone is medium-sized. V and J are TRBV28 and TRBJ1-6, with D uncertain. V was cut by 3 bases and J by 0 bases, with 12 bases left in between. Per the germline V gene, CDR1 is MDHEN and CDR2 is SYDVKM. The CDR3 runs to 17 residues. The CDR3 is CASSFISASSYNSPLHF. The CDR3 bases are TGTGCCAGCAGTTTCATATCGGCGAGCTCCTATAATTCACCCCTCCACTTT.

The sample holds many counts of this clone. The DNA for the CDR3 is TGCAGTGCCCTAGGACAGGGGGCCGGCAATCAGCCCCAGCATTTT. This sequence encodes CSALGQGAGNQPQHF. The rearrangement uses TRBV20-1 and TRBJ1-5, with 11 bases fitting TRBD1. CDR1 and CDR2 (germline): DFQATT, SNEGSKA (reference sequence). J gave up 2 bases and V 6 bases, and 6 bases lay outside the gene matches. This CDR3 is built from 15 residues.

The table lists this clone with many counts. The genes are TRBV19 and TRBJ1-2; 10 nucleotides agree with TRBD1. Germline V CDR1 and CDR2: LNHDA, SQIVND (reference sequence). J lost 5 bases, V lost 5 bases, and 14 bases had no gene match. This CDR3 comprises 17 residues. The CDR3 DNA reads TGTGCCAGTAGTGCCAGAGTCCGGGACAGGGGTTTTTATGGCTACACCTTC. Translated, it gives CASSARVRDRGFYGYTF.

This clone came up many times. The V gene is TRBV15, the J gene TRBJ1-1, with 10 bases identical to TRBD1. CDR1 is LNHNV and CDR2 is YYDKDF in the germline V gene (reference sequence). With V trimmed by 4 bases and J by 5 bases, 4 bases remained unmatched. The length of the CDR3 is 14 residues. This CDR3 reads CATSTGQGKTEAFF. DNA for the CDR3: TGTGCCACCAGCACGGGACAGGGGAAAACTGAAGCTTTCTTT.

This clone is labeled as medium-sized (0.01 to 0.1%). V and J are TRBV27 and TRBJ2-7; D perhaps matches TRBD2 (6 bases). The germline V gene has CDR1 MNHEY and CDR2 SMNVEV (reference sequence). This CDR3 has 16 residues. V lost 5 bases to trimming and J lost 4 bases, with 21 bases between them. Here the CDR3 reads CASSPYLSGAGYEQYF. CDR3 coding DNA: TGTGCCAGCAGTCCATACCTTAGCGGAGCCGGGTACGAGCAGTACTTC.

This clone was picked up many times. The chain links TRBV12-3 or TRBV12-4 to TRBJ1-1; a weak D match, TRBD1 (5 bases). This CDR3 has 15 amino acids. Trimming removed 4 bases at V and 1 base at J, with 13 bases between. This CDR3 is CASSYRKQENTEAFF. In DNA, the CDR3 is TGTGCCAGCAGTTACCGAAAACAGGAGAACACTGAAGCTTTCTTT.

This clone was picked up many times. CDR3 amino acids: CASTWEGGGLPYNEQFF. The CDR3, as DNA: TGTGCCAGCACTTGGGAGGGCGGGGGGCTCCCCTACAATGAGCAGTTCTTC. V and J are TRBV28 and TRBJ2-1, with 8 bases aligning to TRBD2. The trim removed 7 bases at V and 2 bases at J, leaving 13 bases unmatched. The V gene's germline CDR1 is MDHEN and CDR2 SYDVKM. The CDR3 is made up of 17 amino acids.

This clone appeared many times. It may be a read error: a sequence one base away is much more abundant. Other DNA sequences in the same sample also yield this CDR3. The chain combines TRBV11-2 with TRBJ1-1; tentative D call: TRBD1 (5 bases). Germline CDR1 is SGHAT and CDR2 is FQNNGV. This CDR3 region has 12 residues. CDR3 region: CASSFGGTEAFF. Written as DNA, the CDR3 is TGCGCCAGCAGCTTTGGGGGCACTGAAGCTTTCTTT.

This clone was observed at least ten times. The gene calls are TRBV5-1 and TRBJ2-3; 7 nucleotides match TRBD2. From germline, CDR1 is SGHRS and CDR2 YFSETQ. The CDR3 loop spans 15 amino acids. Trimming cost V 6 bases and J 0 bases; bases outside gene matches: 7. The CDR3 sequence: CASIFSGSSTDTQYF. The CDR3 DNA is TGCGCCAGCATCTTTAGCGGGTCTAGCACAGATACGCAGTATTTT.

This clone was observed at least ten times. J is TRBJ1-1 and V is TRBV6-5; maybe TRBD1 (6 bases). The V gene's germline CDR1 is MNHEY and CDR2 SVGAGI. The CDR3 length is 16 residues. The ends were cut back, 0 bases at V and 0 bases at J, with 11 bases in the middle. The CDR3 DNA reads TGTGCCAGCAGTTACTCGCGGGGGGCGATGAACACTGAAGCTTTCTTT. It translates to CASSYSRGAMNTEAFF.

This clone occurred many times. This CDR3 is also generated by other DNA sequences in the sample. V and J are TRBV3-1 and TRBJ2-3; a weak D match, TRBD1 (5 bases). Germline CDR1 and CDR2: LGHDT and YNNKEL (reference sequence). The V and J ends lost 4 bases and 6 bases respectively, with 11 bases between them. There are 13 residues in the CDR3. The chain's CDR3 is CASSPQGADTQYF. The CDR3 nucleotides are TGTGCCAGCAGCCCTCAGGGTGCGGATACGCAGTATTTT.

This clone was observed a handful of times. This sequence joins TRBV27 and TRBJ2-7, with 8 positions matching TRBD2. The trim removed 10 bases at V and 3 bases at J, leaving 8 bases unmatched. This CDR3 comprises 13 residues. Germline values: CDR1 MNHEY, CDR2 SMNVEV (reference sequence). The CDR3 nucleotides read TGTGCCACACAGGAGGGACTAGGCTACGAGCAGTACTTC. This gives the protein CATQEGLGYEQYF.

V gene TRBV7-2 combines with J gene TRBJ1-2, with a weak D call TRBD1 (6 bases). Trimming left V 7 bases short and J 8 bases short, with 20 bases between. The CDR3 is made up of 14 amino acids. The germline gives CDR1 SGHTA, CDR2 FQGNSA. The CDR3 spells CASTLGGGEGGYTF. In DNA, the CDR3 is TGTGCCAGCACCCTGGGAGGGGGTGAAGGAGGCTACACCTTC.

This clone was found a few times. This chain links TRBV6-1 with TRBJ1-3; no clear D gene. V was clipped by 0 bases and J by 4 bases, with 16 bases between them. The CDR3 length is 17 residues. Germline CDR1 MNHNS, CDR2 SASEGT. The CDR3 bases are TGTGCCAGCAGTGAAGCGCTCGGGCAGAGAGGGGGAAACACCATATATTTT. Translation: CASSEALGQRGGNTIYF.

In this sample, this clone turned up many times. The chain has TRBV6-1 and TRBJ1-4; tentative D call: TRBD1 (5 bases). Germline-derived CDR1 and CDR2 are MNHNS and SASEGT. The V gene lost 0 bases and the J gene lost 4 bases, with 12 bases spanning the gap. The CDR3 runs 16 residues. CDR3 sequence (DNA): TGTGCCAGCAGTGAAGCCTTCGGGACTGGTAATGAAAAACTGTTTTTT. Its translation is CASSEAFGTGNEKLFF.

At least ten counts were recorded for this clone. The chain uses TRBV19 and TRBJ1-2, with D tentatively TRBD1 (5 bases). The CDR3 sequence is 16 residues long. Trimming shortened V by 3 bases and J by 5 bases, and 19 bases separated the two germline ends. Germline loops: CDR1 LNHDA, CDR2 SQIVND (reference sequence). For the CDR3, the DNA is TGTGCCAGTAGTATCGCCCTTCTGGGGCGAGTATATGGCTACACCTTC. It translates to CASSIALLGRVYGYTF.

This clone has a count of ten or more. Written as DNA, the CDR3 is TGCGCCAGCAGTGCCTACAGGGAATCCGGGGAGCTGTTTTTT. Translated, it gives CASSAYRESGELFF. This chain uses TRBV10-2 with TRBJ2-2, with D tentatively TRBD1 (6 bases). The CDR3 contains 14 residues. Deletions cut 4 bases from V and 6 bases from J, with 12 bases between. The germline CDR1 and CDR2 sequences are WSHSY and SAAADI.

The rearrangement joins TRBV10-3 to TRBJ2-6; perhaps D is TRBD1 or TRBD2 (5 bases each). CDR3 length: 19 amino acids. V shed 10 bases and J shed 2 bases, with 27 bases lying between them. Germline V gene data show CDR1 as ENHRY and CDR2 as SYGVKD. This CDR3 reads CASSQFFTGTYAGANVLTF. CDR3 nucleotides: TGTGCCAGCAGCCAGTTTTTTACCGGGACGTATGCTGGGGCCAACGTCCTGACTTTC.

At least ten counts were recorded for this clone. The chain uses TRBV5-1 and TRBJ1-2, with D possibly matching TRBD1 (5 bases). Germline CDR1 and CDR2: SGHRS and YFSETQ. V gave up 4 bases and J gave up 4 bases, with 17 bases separating them. The CDR3 is 15 amino acids. CDR3 sequence (DNA): TGCGCCAGCAGCGCGTCATCCGGGGCTGGCTATGGCTACACCTTC. Translating gives CASSASSGAGYGYTF.

The chain uses TRBV2 and TRBJ1-1; no reliable D call. Germline V gene lookup returns CDR1 SNHLY and CDR2 FYNNEI. V shed 5 bases and J shed 5 bases, with 6 bases lying between them. CDR3 length equals 11 residues. The CDR3 DNA sequence: TGTGCCAGCAGTACGGGGACTGAAGCTTTCTTT. This translates into CASSTGTEAFF.